This T cell receptor beta chain came from a study of T cell responses to AZD1222 COVID-19 vaccine (dated by TCRdb to the early 2020s). Study-wide context: TCR sequencing was performed for about 240 trial participants, of whom roughly 200 were given two doses of AZD1222 and around 25 were given two doses of MenACWY control vaccine. Trial participants were enrolled by age into subgroups of 18-55, 56-69 and 70-plus years, and around 150, 28 and 57 TCR-sequenced participants, respectively, were included in these subgroups. Study-wide findings and limitations: Only 5 to 7 AZD1222 recipients were SARS-CoV-2 seropositive at baseline, limiting conclusions about previously exposed vaccinees. The whole spike protein was spanned by vaccine-associated CD4 TCRs, and dominant responses were seen in regions 160-218 and 743-854. Because no day 14 peak-response samples were available, the repertoires could be characterized only after the peak T cell response. Participants were mostly white British and included more females than males, and it was suggested by the authors that clonal diversity may have been underestimated. Spike-specific TCR breadth and depth rose significantly after two AZD1222 doses compared with day 0 and with MenACWY recipients. In the small 56-69-year group, the increase in depth fell short of significance, most likely because of low power. Reportedly, almost half of the unique spike-specific TCRs recognized epitopes lying outside the regions that are mutated in the B.1.351 and B.1.1.7 variants.

This clone was recorded a few times. What antigen it recognizes has not been identified. No much larger clonotype is one base removed from it; base qualities were not supplied. V is clipped by 4 bases and J by 0 bases, and the sequence between their germline boundaries is 15 bases long. From cysteine to phenylalanine, the CDR3 is 16 amino acids long. The only DNA kept is the CDR3, 48 bases in frame from the first base. CDR1 and CDR2 were assigned from the germline V gene as SGHVS and FQNEAQ. The CDR3 regions of human TCRbeta chains were analyzed by immunosequencing. The original methods were these. TCRs in the repertoires were matched against a reference library of SARS-CoV-2-specific TCRs that had been generated with the MIRA antigen-specificity platform. Breadth was defined as the fraction of unique TCRs that were SARS-CoV-2-associated, and depth was defined as the fraction of total T cells that were SARS-CoV-2-associated. Using the MIRA data, each spike-specific TCR was assigned both to the spike region to which the TCR was reactive and to a CD4 or CD8 class. Log10-transformed breadth and depth values were compared by one-way ANOVA with Sidak's multiple comparisons tests. TCRdb obtained this table from immuneACCESS and retained in-frame rearrangements with V and J assigned. These tables miss some clones; where compared with another copy, unresolved V genes account for less than half of the shortfall, and the remainder is unexplained. That table furnishes V, J and clone size, whereas the DNA furnished D and trimming. This sample lists fewer than 200,000 clones; 90% to 95% were detected once. The top ten clones comprise approximately 1.6% of the sample.

The time point label here, explained by the study, means: about 28 days (+/-7) after the second vaccine dose. Because spike-specific TCR depth and breadth did not differ between the two schedules, AZD1222 recipients who got a second dose at roughly 4 weeks were pooled with those who got a second dose at roughly 12 weeks. Samples from vaccinated people were obtained from the UK trials COV001 and COV002, which included a single-blind randomized controlled phase 2/3 trial of AZD1222 (ChAdOx1 nCoV-19) in healthy adults. For TCRbeta chain sequencing, PBMC samples from trial participants were taken at day 0 and at day 28 after the second dose.

The TCR comes from an adult who received the AZD1222 COVID-19 vaccine. The receptor chain draws on TRBV7-8 and TRBJ1-1; 6 matching bases give a weak D call of TRBD1. The sample consisted of peripheral blood, taken 28 days after the second AZD1222 dose. This receptor has the CDR3 CASSSGTLRMNTEAFF. The nucleotides read TGTGCCAGCAGCTCCGGGACACTCCGAATGAACACTGAAGCTTTCTTT.